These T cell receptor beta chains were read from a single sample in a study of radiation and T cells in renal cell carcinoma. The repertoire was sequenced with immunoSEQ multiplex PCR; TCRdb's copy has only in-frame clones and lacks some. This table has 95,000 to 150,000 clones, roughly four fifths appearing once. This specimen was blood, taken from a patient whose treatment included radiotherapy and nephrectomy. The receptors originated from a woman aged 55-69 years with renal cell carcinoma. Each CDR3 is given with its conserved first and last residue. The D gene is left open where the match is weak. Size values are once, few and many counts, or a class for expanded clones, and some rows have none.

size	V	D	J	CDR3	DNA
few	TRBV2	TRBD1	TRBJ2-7	CASGDRSYEQYF	TGTGCCAGCGGGGACAGGTCCTACGAGCAGTACTTC
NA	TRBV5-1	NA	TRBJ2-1	CASRADGSSYNEQFF	TGCGCCAGCAGAGCTGACGGGAGCTCCTACAATGAGCAGTTCTTC
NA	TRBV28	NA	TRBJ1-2	CASSSNRVWGHGYTF	TGTGCCAGCAGCTCAAACAGGGTGTGGGGCCATGGCTACACCTTC
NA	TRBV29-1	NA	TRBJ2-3	CSVYNPDSGTDTQYF	TGCAGCGTTTATAATCCGGACAGTGGCACAGATACGCAGTATTTT
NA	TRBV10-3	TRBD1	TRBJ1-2	CAISIGTGEYYGYTF	TGTGCCATCAGTATCGGGACAGGGGAATACTATGGCTACACCTTC
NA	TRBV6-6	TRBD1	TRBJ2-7	CASGQGAEEQYF	TGTGCCAGCGGTCAGGGGGCAGAGGAGCAGTACTTC
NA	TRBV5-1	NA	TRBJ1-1	CASSLGTANPEAFF	TGCGCCAGCAGCTTGGGGACAGCCAACCCTGAAGCTTTCTTT
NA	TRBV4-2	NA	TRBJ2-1	CASSQEFLAGYEQFF	TGTGCCAGCAGCCAAGAATTCCTAGCTGGGTATGAGCAGTTCTTC
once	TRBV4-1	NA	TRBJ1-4	CASSLTGTRNEKLFF	TGCGCCAGCAGCTTAACCGGGACCCGTAATGAAAAACTGTTTTTT
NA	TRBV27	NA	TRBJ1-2	CASSLSNTGSPIEGYTF	TGTGCCAGCAGTTTATCTAATACGGGATCCCCTATTGAGGGCTACACCTTC
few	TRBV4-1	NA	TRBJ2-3	CASSQERWGSTDTQYF	TGCGCCAGCAGCCAAGAAAGATGGGGTAGCACAGATACGCAGTATTTT
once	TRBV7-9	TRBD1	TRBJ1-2	CASSLVQGEDGYTF	TGTGCCAGCAGCTTAGTTCAGGGGGAGGATGGCTACACCTTC
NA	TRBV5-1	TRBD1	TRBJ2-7	CASSPGQVSDEQYF	TGCGCCAGCAGCCCGGGACAGGTGTCGGACGAGCAGTACTTC
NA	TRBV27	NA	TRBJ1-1	CASSLGAGVNTEAFF	TGTGCCAGCAGTCTAGGTGCAGGGGTGAACACTGAAGCTTTCTTT
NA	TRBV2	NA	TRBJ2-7	CASTYNPWAGSPYEQYF	TGTGCCAGCACCTACAACCCGTGGGCAGGATCTCCCTACGAGCAGTACTTC
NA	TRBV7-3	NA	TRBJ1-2	CASSSDGNYGYTF	TGTGCCAGCAGCTCGGACGGAAACTATGGCTACACCTTC
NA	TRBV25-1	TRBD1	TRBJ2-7	CASSSWGGTGQGSYEQYF	TGTGCCAGCAGTTCTTGGGGTGGGACAGGTCAGGGATCCTACGAGCAGTACTTC
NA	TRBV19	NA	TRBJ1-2	CASSIAAGGGYGYTF	TGTGCCAGTAGTATTGCGGCTGGCGGCGGCTATGGCTACACCTTC
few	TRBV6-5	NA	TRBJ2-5	CASSRDIQETQYF	TGTGCCAGCAGTCGGGACATTCAAGAGACCCAGTACTTC
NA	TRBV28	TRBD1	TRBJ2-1	CASSVTGGSYNEQFF	TGTGCCAGCAGTGTCACAGGGGGCTCCTACAATGAGCAGTTCTTC
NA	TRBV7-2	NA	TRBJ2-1	CASSLLLTSSYNEQFF	TGTGCCAGCAGCTTATTATTGACTAGCTCCTACAATGAGCAGTTCTTC
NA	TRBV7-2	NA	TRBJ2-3	CASSPDSQRTDTQYF	TGTGCCAGCAGCCCGGACAGCCAACGCACAGATACGCAGTATTTT
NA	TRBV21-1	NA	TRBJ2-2	CASSSRNSSTGELFF	TGTGCCAGCAGCAGTAGGAATAGCAGCACCGGGGAGCTGTTTTTT
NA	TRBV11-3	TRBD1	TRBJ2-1	CASSLGQGGFNEQFF	TGTGCCAGCAGCTTGGGACAGGGGGGTTTCAATGAGCAGTTCTTC
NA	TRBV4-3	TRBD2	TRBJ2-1	CASSQDRASGEQFF	TGCGCCAGCAGCCAAGATCGAGCTAGCGGTGAGCAGTTCTTC
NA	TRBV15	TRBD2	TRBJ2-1	CATSRGAMGGSYNEQFF	TGTGCCACCAGCAGAGGCGCGATGGGGGGGTCCTACAATGAGCAGTTCTTC
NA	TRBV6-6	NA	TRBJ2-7	CASSSSPYEQYF	TGTGCCAGCAGTTCCAGTCCATACGAGCAGTACTTC
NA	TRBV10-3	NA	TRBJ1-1	CAISEGRLNTEAFF	TGTGCCATCAGTGAAGGCCGCCTGAACACTGAAGCTTTCTTT
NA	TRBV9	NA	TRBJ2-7	CASSVDPGGSYEQYF	TGTGCCAGCAGCGTAGATCCCGGGGGCTCCTACGAGCAGTACTTC
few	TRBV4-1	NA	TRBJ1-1	CASSLGASSTEAFF	TGCGCCAGCAGTCTCGGGGCCTCCAGCACTGAAGCTTTCTTT
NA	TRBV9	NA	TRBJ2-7	CASSVGMGLLPGEQYF	TGTGCCAGCAGCGTAGGAATGGGGCTCCTTCCAGGCGAGCAGTACTTC
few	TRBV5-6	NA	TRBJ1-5	CASSVSGAGQPQHF	TGTGCCAGCAGCGTTTCGGGGGCCGGTCAGCCCCAGCATTTT
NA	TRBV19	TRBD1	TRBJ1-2	CASASTGDTYGYTF	TGTGCCAGCGCCTCGACAGGGGATACCTATGGCTACACCTTC
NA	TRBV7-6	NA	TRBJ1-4	CASSKAGATNEKLFF	TGTGCCAGCAGCAAGGCAGGGGCAACTAATGAAAAACTGTTTTTT
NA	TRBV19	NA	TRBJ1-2	CASSADVADGYTF	TGTGCCAGTAGTGCCGATGTAGCGGATGGCTACACCTTC
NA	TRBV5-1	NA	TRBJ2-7	CASSLTQGKYEQYF	TGCGCCAGCAGCTTGACACAGGGCAAATACGAGCAGTACTTC